Below, 12 T cell receptor beta chains from the same sample are listed, as sequenced in a study of CD8 T cells in Susac syndrome. When the RNA was reverse transcribed, random hexamers were used with an input of roughly 0.45 to 1 ug. TCRdb called the immunoSEQ multiplex PCR reads again in MiXCR, with one record for every CDR3 protein. Here the sample spans approximately 200,000 distinct CDR3 sequences, about 95% being singletons. The sample comprised CD4+ T cells from PBMCs. These receptors were taken from a human donor with multiple sclerosis.

The chain is built from TRBV5-1 and TRBJ1-1, with D uncertain. Germline V gene sequence: CDR1 SGHRS, CDR2 YFSETQ. This CDR3 is 13 amino acids long. Trimming shortened V by 3 bases and J by 5 bases, and 11 bases separated the two germline ends. The CDR3 loop is CASSYGVATEAFF. CDR3 nucleotide sequence: TGCGCCAGCAGCTACGGGGTAGCAACTGAAGCTTTCTTT.

The chain recombines TRBV5-1 with TRBJ2-5; TRBD1 is a possible D gene (6 bases). V dropped 4 bases and J dropped 5 bases, with 21 bases sitting between them. The CDR3 extends over 16 amino acids. Germline values: CDR1 SGHRS, CDR2 YFSETQ. The CDR3 is CASSLGTPAVGETQYF. CDR3 bases: TGCGCCAGCAGCCTTGGGACACCGGCTGTAGGGGAGACCCAGTACTTC.

The V gene is TRBV7-2, the J gene TRBJ2-6; no reliable D call. Trimming took off 5 bases at V and 0 bases at J, with 11 bases between the two ends. This CDR3 comprises 16 residues. CDR1 is SGHTA and CDR2 is FQGNSA in the germline V gene. The CDR3 DNA follows: TGTGCCAGCAGCCTGGTAGGGAACTCTGGGGCCAACGTCCTGACTTTC. Amino acids: CASSLVGNSGANVLTF.

J is TRBJ2-5 and V is TRBV5-4; D unclear. The CDR3 runs 14 residues. Trimming stripped 0 bases from V and 6 bases from J, with 12 bases between. Germline lookup yields CDR1 SGHNT and CDR2 YYREEE (reference sequence). CDR3 sequence: CASSLEFGPKTQYF. CDR3 bases: TGTGCCAGCAGCTTGGAATTTGGTCCGAAGACCCAGTACTTC.

The rearrangement links TRBV3-1 to TRBJ1-4; TRBD1 aligns across 7 bases. The germline CDR1 and CDR2 sequences are LGHDT and YNNKEL (reference sequence). The CDR3 loop spans 15 amino acids. The junction had 15 bases not matched to a gene; V was cut back by 7 bases and J by 10 bases. The CDR3 is CASTLGGQAGGKLFF. The CDR3 DNA reads as TGTGCCAGCACCCTTGGCGGACAGGCCGGCGGAAAACTGTTTTTT.

This chain joins TRBV11-3 and TRBJ2-7, with 8 bases identical to TRBD1. There are 14 residues in the CDR3. The V and J ends lost 4 bases and 6 bases, in that order; junction bases with no gene match: 8. The germline V gene has CDR1 SGHNT and CDR2 YENEEA. CDR3 protein: CASSSDRVFREQYF. CDR3 nucleotide sequence: TGTGCCAGCAGCTCGGACAGGGTCTTTCGCGAGCAGTACTTC.

The V and J genes are TRBV2 and TRBJ2-1; TRBD2 aligns across 10 bases. Germline trimming cut 6 bases from V and 8 bases from J; bases unmatched to any gene: 13. The CDR3 spans 16 residues. Germline V gives CDR1 SNHLY, CDR2 FYNNEI. The DNA for the CDR3 is TGTGCCAGCAGCCGATTAGCGGGAGGCAGGGATGATGAGCAGTTCTTC. Amino acids: CASSRLAGGRDDEQFF.

The chain recombines TRBV6-5 with TRBJ1-2; D call uncertain. CDR1 MNHEY and CDR2 SVGAGI come from the germline V gene. V was cut by 10 bases and J by 8 bases, with 17 bases left in between. The CDR3 contains 12 residues. CDR3 in DNA: TGTGCCACCTACACGTTCGAGCGGGGCTACACCTTC. It is translated as CATYTFERGYTF.

J is TRBJ1-5 and V is TRBV19; maybe TRBD1 (5 bases). Trimming shortened V by 6 bases and J by 1 base, and 10 bases separated the two germline ends. The germline V gene has CDR1 LNHDA and CDR2 SQIVND (reference sequence). CDR3 size: 14 residues. The chain's CDR3 is CASRGLSSNQPQHF. The CDR3 nucleotides are TGTGCCAGTAGGGGACTTTCGAGCAATCAGCCCCAGCATTTT.

The chain combines TRBV12-5 with TRBJ2-7; no definite D call. This CDR3 comprises 14 residues. V was clipped by 6 bases and J by 3 bases, with 15 bases between them. From germline, CDR1 is LGHNT and CDR2 FRNRAP. The CDR3 loop reads CASGQARNYYEQYF. The CDR3 nucleotides read TGTGCTAGTGGCCAGGCCAGGAACTACTACGAGCAGTACTTC.

The V and J genes are TRBV4-2 and TRBJ2-1, with 8 nucleotides matching TRBD2. V dropped 2 bases and J dropped 10; count of bases not matched to a gene: 7. Germline CDR1 and CDR2: LGHNA and YNFKEQ. This CDR3 spans 14 amino acids. Here the CDR3 DNA reads TGTGCCAGCAGCCAACCCCTTACGGGAGGGGAGCAGTTCTTC. It codes for CASSQPLTGGEQFF.

The chain couples TRBV4-2 to TRBJ2-1, with a tentative D call TRBD1 (6 bases). Germline V gene sequence: CDR1 LGHNA, CDR2 YNFKEQ. The CDR3 has 18 amino acids. V shed 1 base and J shed 10 bases, with 26 bases lying between them. This CDR3 is CASSQGATGTMLSIEQFF. As DNA, the CDR3 is TGTGCCAGCAGCCAAGGGGCGACTGGGACAATGTTGTCCATCGAGCAGTTCTTC.